The entry below gives a single TCR beta chain sequence along with its context. CDR3 size: 17 residues. After removal of 4 bases from V and 7 bases from J, the junction contained 12 bases not matched to a gene. Per germline, CDR1 SGHNT and CDR2 YYREEE (reference sequence). Clones were read by immunoSEQ multiplex PCR, and TCRdb kept only the in-frame ones, dropping some. This repertoire shows tens of thousands of clones, about 87% found once; its top ten account for 60% to 70%. The sample comes from a study of blood T cell repertoires in COVID-19. Study-level background: Samples taken during acute and convalescent COVID-19 were collected in the United States, Italy and Spain. PBMCs, B-cell-depleted T cells, or T cells were the source of the cDNA or gDNA that made up the material.

Sequences were obtained from peripheral blood. This sequence joins TRBV5-4 and TRBJ2-1, with 12 bases matching TRBD2. The TCR comes from a man between 65 and 80 years old with acute or convalescent COVID-19. The CDR3 is CASSRSSTSGGINEQFF. CDR3 coding DNA: TGTGCCAGCAGCCGATCCTCCACTAGCGGGGGGATAAATGAGCAGTTCTTC. Full variable domain (rest looked up from reference TRBV5-4 and TRBJ2-1): ETGVTQSPTHLIKTRGQQVTLRCSSQSGHNTVSWYQQALGQGPQFIFQYYREEENGRGNFPPRFSGLQFPNYSSELNVNALELDDSALYLCASSRSSTSGGINEQFFGPGTRLTVL.